This T cell receptor beta chain was identified during a study of T cell repertoires in cytomegalovirus infection. Looking at the study overall: Carrying CMV and the relevant HLA type showed in public TCR beta signatures.

Concerning this clonotype itself: Its antigen remains unidentified.

TCRdb reanalysed the reads using MiXCR and keeps one entry per CDR3 protein. The table lists some 940,000 distinct CDR3 sequences, around 32% of them singletons. Germline lookup yields CDR1 LNHDA and CDR2 SQIVND (reference sequence). The CDR3 spans 15 residues. V lost 4 bases, J lost 7 bases, and 16 bases lay in between. Study-level points and caveats: CMV-specific HLA-C-restricted TCR beta clonotypes dominated the ex vivo response. Public TCR beta family frequency separated CMV-and-HLA carriers, including in an independent cohort.

The source is a human donor in good health (CMV status not recorded). Some clones in this sample may be carry-over from other donors' samples. The sequenced sample was cultured CD8+ T cells from PBMCs, obtained from culture after CMV antigen stimulation. The rearrangement uses TRBV19 and TRBJ2-2; D perhaps matches TRBD1 (6 bases). CDR3 loop: CASSKISSGVGELFF. The CDR3 DNA is TGTGCCAGTAGTAAGATATCTTCAGGGGTCGGGGAGCTGTTTTTT.